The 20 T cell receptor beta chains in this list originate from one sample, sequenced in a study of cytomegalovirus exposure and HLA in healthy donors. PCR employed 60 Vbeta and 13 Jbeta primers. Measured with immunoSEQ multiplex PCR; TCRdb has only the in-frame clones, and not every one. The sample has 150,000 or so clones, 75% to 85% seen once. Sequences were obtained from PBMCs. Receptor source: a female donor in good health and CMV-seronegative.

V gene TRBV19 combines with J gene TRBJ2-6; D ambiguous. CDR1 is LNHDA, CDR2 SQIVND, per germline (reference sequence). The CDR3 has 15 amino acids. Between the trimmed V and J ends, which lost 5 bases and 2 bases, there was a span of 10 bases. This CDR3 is CASSAPTAGANVLTF. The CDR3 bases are TGTGCCAGTAGTGCTCCCACGGCTGGGGCCAACGTCCTGACTTTC.

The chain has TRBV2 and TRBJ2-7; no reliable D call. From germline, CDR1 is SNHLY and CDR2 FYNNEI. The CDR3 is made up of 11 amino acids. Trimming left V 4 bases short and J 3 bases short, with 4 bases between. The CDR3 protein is CASSANYEQYF. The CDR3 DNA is TGTGCCAGCAGTGCTAACTACGAGCAGTACTTC.

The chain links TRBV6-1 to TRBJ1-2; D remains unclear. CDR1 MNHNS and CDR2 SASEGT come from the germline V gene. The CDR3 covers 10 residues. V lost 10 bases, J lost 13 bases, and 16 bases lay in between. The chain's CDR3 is CAIEPAGGTF. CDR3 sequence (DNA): TGTGCCATCGAGCCCGCCGGTGGCACCTTC.

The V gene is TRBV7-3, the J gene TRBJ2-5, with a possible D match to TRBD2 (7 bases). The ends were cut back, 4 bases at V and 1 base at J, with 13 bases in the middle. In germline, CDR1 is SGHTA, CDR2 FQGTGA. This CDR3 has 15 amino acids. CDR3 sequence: CASSWRGGPQETQYF. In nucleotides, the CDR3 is TGTGCCAGCAGCTGGAGGGGGGGACCCCAAGAGACCCAGTACTTC.

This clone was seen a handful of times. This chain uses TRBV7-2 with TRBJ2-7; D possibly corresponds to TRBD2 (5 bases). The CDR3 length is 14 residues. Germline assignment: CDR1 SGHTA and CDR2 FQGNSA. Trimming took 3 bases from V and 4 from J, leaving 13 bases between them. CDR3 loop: CASSFPGKWYEQYF. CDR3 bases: TGTGCCAGCAGCTTCCCGGGAAAATGGTACGAGCAGTACTTC.

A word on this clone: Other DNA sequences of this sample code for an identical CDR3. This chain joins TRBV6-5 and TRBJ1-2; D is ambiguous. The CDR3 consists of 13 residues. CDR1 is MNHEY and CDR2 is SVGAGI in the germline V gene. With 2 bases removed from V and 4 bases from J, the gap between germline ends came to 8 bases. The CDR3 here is CASSYDRGYGYTF. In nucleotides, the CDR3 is TGTGCCAGCAGTTACGACCGAGGCTATGGCTACACCTTC.

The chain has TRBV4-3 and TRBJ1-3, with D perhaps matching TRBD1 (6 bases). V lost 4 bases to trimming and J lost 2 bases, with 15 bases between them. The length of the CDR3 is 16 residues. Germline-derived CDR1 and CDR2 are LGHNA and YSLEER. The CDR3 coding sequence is TGCGCCAGCAGCCCCGGGAGGGGGGGGGCTGGAAACACCATATATTTT. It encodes CASSPGRGGAGNTIYF.

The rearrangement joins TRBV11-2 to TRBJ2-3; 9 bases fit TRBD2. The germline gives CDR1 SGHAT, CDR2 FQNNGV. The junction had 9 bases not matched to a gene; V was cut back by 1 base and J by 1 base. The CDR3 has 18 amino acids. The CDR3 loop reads CASSLGLAGRVGTDTQYF. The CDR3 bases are TGTGCCAGCAGCTTAGGCCTAGCGGGGAGAGTTGGCACAGATACGCAGTATTTT.

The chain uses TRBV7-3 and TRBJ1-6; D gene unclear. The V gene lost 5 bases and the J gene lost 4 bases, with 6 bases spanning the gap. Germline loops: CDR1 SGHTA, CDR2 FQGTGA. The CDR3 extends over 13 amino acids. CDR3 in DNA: TGTGCCAGCAGCGCCCTATATAATTCACCCCTCCACTTT. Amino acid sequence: CASSALYNSPLHF.

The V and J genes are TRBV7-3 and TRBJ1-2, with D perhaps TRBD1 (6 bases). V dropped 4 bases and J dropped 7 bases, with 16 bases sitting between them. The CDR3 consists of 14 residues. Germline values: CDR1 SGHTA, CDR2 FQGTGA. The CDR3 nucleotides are TGTGCCAGCAGCTCATCGACAGGATCGGCTGGCTACACCTTC. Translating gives CASSSSTGSAGYTF.

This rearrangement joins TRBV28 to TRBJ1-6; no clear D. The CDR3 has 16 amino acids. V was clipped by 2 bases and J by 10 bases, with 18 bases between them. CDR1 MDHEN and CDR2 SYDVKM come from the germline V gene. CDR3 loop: CASSLQPGDKRSPLHF. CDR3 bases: TGTGCCAGCAGTTTACAACCGGGAGATAAAAGGTCACCCCTCCACTTT.

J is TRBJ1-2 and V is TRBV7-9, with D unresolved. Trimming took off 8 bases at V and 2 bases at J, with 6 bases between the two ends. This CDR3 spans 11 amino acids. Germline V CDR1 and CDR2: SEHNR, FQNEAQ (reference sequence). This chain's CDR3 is CASGGNYGYTF. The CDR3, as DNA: TGTGCCAGCGGCGGCAACTATGGCTACACCTTC.

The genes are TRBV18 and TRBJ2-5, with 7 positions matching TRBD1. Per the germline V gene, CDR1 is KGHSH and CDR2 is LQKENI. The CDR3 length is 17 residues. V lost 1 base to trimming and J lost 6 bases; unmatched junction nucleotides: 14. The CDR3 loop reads CASSPLLSSRDRKTQYF. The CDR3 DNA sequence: TGTGCCAGCTCACCACTCCTTTCATCCAGGGACAGAAAGACCCAGTACTTC.

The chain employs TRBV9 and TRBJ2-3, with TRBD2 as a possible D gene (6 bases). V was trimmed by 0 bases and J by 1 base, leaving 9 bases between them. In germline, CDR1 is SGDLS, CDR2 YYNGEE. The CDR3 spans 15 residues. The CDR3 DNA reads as TGTGCCAGCAGCGTAGTAGGAGGGGGCACAGATACGCAGTATTTT. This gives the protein CASSVVGGGTDTQYF. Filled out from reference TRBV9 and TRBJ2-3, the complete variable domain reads DSGVTQTPKHLITATGQRVTLRCSPRSGDLSVYWYQQSLDQGLQFLIQYYNGEERAKGNILERFSAQQFPDLHSELNLSSLELGDSALYFCASSVVGGGTDTQYFGPGTRLTVL.

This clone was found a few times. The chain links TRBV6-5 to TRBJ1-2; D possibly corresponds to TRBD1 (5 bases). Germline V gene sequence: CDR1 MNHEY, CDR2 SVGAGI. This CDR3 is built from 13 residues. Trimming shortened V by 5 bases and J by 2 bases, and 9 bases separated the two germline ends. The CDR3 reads CASSPAGNYGYTF. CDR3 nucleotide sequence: TGTGCCAGCAGTCCCGCAGGGAACTATGGCTACACCTTC.

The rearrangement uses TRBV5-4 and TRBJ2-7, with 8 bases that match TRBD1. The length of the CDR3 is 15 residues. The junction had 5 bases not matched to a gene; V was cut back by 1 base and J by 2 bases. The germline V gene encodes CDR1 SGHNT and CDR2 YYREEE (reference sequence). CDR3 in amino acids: CASSLPDRDTYEQYF. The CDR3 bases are TGTGCCAGCAGCTTGCCGGACAGGGACACCTACGAGCAGTACTTC.

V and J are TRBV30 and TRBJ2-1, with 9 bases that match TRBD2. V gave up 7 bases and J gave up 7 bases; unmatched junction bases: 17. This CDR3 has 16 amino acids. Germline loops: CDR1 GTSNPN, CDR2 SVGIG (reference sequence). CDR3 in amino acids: CAFHFRGGGEGNEQFF. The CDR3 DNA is TGTGCCTTCCACTTTAGAGGCGGGGGGGAGGGGAATGAGCAGTTCTTC. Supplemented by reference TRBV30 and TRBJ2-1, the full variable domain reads SQTIHQWPATLVQPVGSPLSLECTVEGTSNPNLYWYRQAAGRGLQLLFYSVGIGQISSEVPQNLSASRPQDRQFILSSKKLLLSDSGFYLCAFHFRGGGEGNEQFFGPGTRLTVL.

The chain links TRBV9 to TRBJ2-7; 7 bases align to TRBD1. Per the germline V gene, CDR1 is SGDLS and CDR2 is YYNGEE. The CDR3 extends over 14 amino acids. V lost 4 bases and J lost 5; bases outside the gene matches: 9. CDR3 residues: CASSPRDRANEQYF. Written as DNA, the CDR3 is TGTGCCAGCAGCCCCAGAGACAGGGCGAACGAGCAGTACTTC. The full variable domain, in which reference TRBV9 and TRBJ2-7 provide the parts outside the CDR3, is DSGVTQTPKHLITATGQRVTLRCSPRSGDLSVYWYQQSLDQGLQFLIQYYNGEERAKGNILERFSAQQFPDLHSELNLSSLELGDSALYFCASSPRDRANEQYFGPGTRLTVT.

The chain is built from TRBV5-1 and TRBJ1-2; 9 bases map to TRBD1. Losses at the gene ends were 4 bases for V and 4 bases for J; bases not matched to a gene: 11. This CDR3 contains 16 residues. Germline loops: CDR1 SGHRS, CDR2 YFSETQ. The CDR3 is CASSHGTGRNGYGYTF. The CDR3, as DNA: TGCGCCAGCAGCCACGGGACAGGGAGGAATGGCTATGGCTACACCTTC.

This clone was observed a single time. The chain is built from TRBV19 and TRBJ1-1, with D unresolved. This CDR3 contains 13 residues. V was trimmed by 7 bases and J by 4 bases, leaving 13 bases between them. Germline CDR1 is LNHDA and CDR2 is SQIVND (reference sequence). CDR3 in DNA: TGTGCCAGTATCGGGGATGAGGGCACTGAAGCTTTCTTT. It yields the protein CASIGDEGTEAFF.